Listed here are 24 T cell receptor beta chains from one sample, sequenced in a study of CXCR3-negative and CXCR3-positive naive CD8 T cells. Antigens for these TCRs are unknown. Study observations and caveats: Researchers report that CXCR3-positive naive cells carry more hydrophobic TRB CDR3s than CXCR3-negative naive cells.

The TRB cDNA libraries were prepared by 5' RACE with UMI labels. One entry per CDR3 protein, without DNA, is what TCRdb gives after re-calling the 5' RACE reads. This table holds 100,000 to 150,000 distinct CDR3 sequences. Material: naive CXCR3+ CD8+ T cells from blood. As for subset: CD45RO-CCR7+CD27+CD95- naive CD8+ T cells expressing CXCR3 (TNR3+). The receptor source for this set is a human donor in good health. Some clones in this sample may be carry-over from other donors' samples.

The chain recombines TRBV28 with TRBJ2-3; the TRBD1 assignment by TCRdb is unverifiable without DNA. This CDR3 comprises 14 residues. Germline V gives CDR1 MDHEN, CDR2 SYDVKM. The CDR3 region is CASNEDISTDTQYF.

The chain carries TRBV29-1 and TRBJ1-1. The CDR3 runs 12 residues. Germline values: CDR1 SQVTM, CDR2 ANQGSEA. The CDR3 sequence: CSVEKGSAEAFF.

The chain carries TRBV5-1 and TRBJ2-1; TCRdb designates TRBD2, a call that cannot be tested without DNA. This CDR3 comprises 14 residues. CDR1 and CDR2 from the germline V gene are SGHRS and YFSETQ. This CDR3 is CASRPSTLDYEQFF.

The V gene is TRBV12-3 or TRBV12-4, the J gene TRBJ2-6; no DNA is available, so the TRBD1 call from TCRdb remains unchecked. This CDR3 is built from 14 residues. The CDR3 reads CASRGTAGANVLTF.

V and J are TRBV25-1 and TRBJ2-3; TCRdb outputs TRBD1, but without DNA this stays unchecked. This CDR3 has 16 amino acids. The germline CDR1 and CDR2 sequences are MGHDK and SYGVNS. CDR3 loop: CASSVKRDRPTDTQYF.

This chain links TRBV20-1 with TRBJ2-7; TCRdb calls TRBD1, which cannot be checked without DNA. Germline loops: CDR1 DFQATT, CDR2 SNEGSKA (reference sequence). This CDR3 spans 15 amino acids. CDR3 region: CSATDGDRGAYEQYF.

The chain links TRBV19 to TRBJ1-1; TCRdb picks TRBD1, but there is no DNA to check that call. CDR3 length: 14 amino acids. CDR1 is LNHDA, CDR2 SQIVND, per germline (reference sequence). The CDR3 is CASSWTGTGTEAFF.

The rearrangement joins TRBV6-5 to TRBJ1-2. The CDR3 contains 12 residues. CDR1 is MNHEY, CDR2 SVGAGI, per germline. The CDR3 sequence is CASSGGDYGYTF.

The chain has TRBV5-6 and TRBJ1-2; the TRBD1 assignment by TCRdb is unverifiable without DNA. The length of the CDR3 is 13 residues. The germline CDR1 and CDR2 sequences are SGHDT and YYEEEE. The CDR3 loop is CASSLQGSRGYTF. Combining the CDR3 with reference TRBV5-6 and TRBJ1-2 gives the whole variable domain DAGVTQSPTHLIKTRGQQVTLRCSPKSGHDTVSWYQQALGQGPQFIFQYYEEEERQRGNFPDRFSGHQFPNYSSELNVNALLLGDSALYLCASSLQGSRGYTFGSGTRLTVV.

V is TRBV7-9 and J is TRBJ2-7; the D call from TCRdb, TRBD2, cannot be confirmed without DNA. Germline V gene data show CDR1 as SEHNR and CDR2 as FQNEAQ (reference sequence). CDR3 size: 15 residues. CDR3 sequence reads: CASISGRTASYEQYF.

V gene TRBV29-1 combines with J gene TRBJ1-2; TCRdb indicates TRBD1, and absent DNA this call remains unverified. The germline V gene has CDR1 SQVTM and CDR2 ANQGSEA. There are 13 residues in the CDR3. The CDR3 loop reads CSVGRGTDYGYTF.

The chain has TRBV29-1 and TRBJ1-3. The germline gives CDR1 SQVTM, CDR2 ANQGSEA. The CDR3 has 18 amino acids. This chain's CDR3 is CSVSTRDSRRGSGNTIYF.

The genes are TRBV14 and TRBJ2-5. CDR3 length: 13 amino acids. CDR1 and CDR2 from the germline V gene are SGHDN and FVKESK. Here the CDR3 reads CASSQEFLETQYF.

V usage is TRBV19 and J usage is TRBJ2-1. The CDR3 sequence is 16 residues long. CDR1 and CDR2 (germline): LNHDA, SQIVND (reference sequence). The CDR3 loop is CASSIGTWSSYNEQFF.

The V gene is TRBV7-8, the J gene TRBJ2-1; checking the TCRdb D call of TRBD1 is not possible without DNA. The germline V gene encodes CDR1 SGHVS and CDR2 FQNEAQ. The CDR3 spans 14 residues. CDR3 region: CASSPAWTVHEQFF.

CDR3 sequence reads: CSARVGGTVNTEAFF. V is TRBV20-1 and J is TRBJ1-1; checking the TCRdb D call of TRBD1 is not possible without DNA. The germline CDR1 and CDR2 sequences are DFQATT and SNEGSKA (reference sequence). CDR3 length equals 15 residues.

The V gene is TRBV6-2 or TRBV6-3, the J gene TRBJ2-4. The CDR3 is 11 residues long. Germline V lookup: CDR1 MNHEY, CDR2 SVGEGT. CDR3 protein: CASSYGEIRDF.

This chain uses TRBV12-3 or TRBV12-4 with TRBJ2-7; the TCRdb D gene call, TRBD1, has no DNA to confirm it. This CDR3 comprises 14 residues. The CDR3 reads CASAHGTGYYEQYF.

This rearrangement joins TRBV7-3 to TRBJ2-3; TCRdb indicates TRBD1, and absent DNA this call remains unverified. There are 15 residues in the CDR3. In germline, CDR1 is SGHTA, CDR2 FQGTGA. CDR3 protein: CASSPIGGVGYTQYF.

The chain employs TRBV28 and TRBJ2-5; the D gene TCRdb calls, TRBD1, cannot be checked with no DNA. The germline V gene encodes CDR1 MDHEN and CDR2 SYDVKM. This CDR3 region has 13 residues. This CDR3 reads CASSPGGDETQYF.

The rearrangement uses TRBV6-5 and TRBJ2-7; as DNA is missing, the TRBD1 call by TCRdb cannot be tested. The CDR3 length is 17 residues. Germline CDR1 and CDR2: MNHEY and SVGAGI. CDR3 amino acids: CASSYSTRDSSSYEQYF.

V and J are TRBV5-1 and TRBJ2-1; absent DNA, TCRdb's TRBD2 call cannot be checked. Per the germline V gene, CDR1 is SGHRS and CDR2 is YFSETQ. The CDR3 extends over 15 amino acids. CDR3 sequence reads: CASSWTSGRVHEQFF.

The chain recombines TRBV6-1 with TRBJ1-2; the D call from TCRdb, TRBD1, cannot be confirmed without DNA. The CDR3 contains 13 residues. Germline assignment: CDR1 MNHNS and CDR2 SASEGT. The CDR3 loop is CANRLEGAYGYTF.

V and J are TRBV19 and TRBJ1-5; TCRdb picks TRBD1, but there is no DNA to check that call. CDR3 size: 15 residues. CDR1 is LNHDA, CDR2 SQIVND, per germline (reference sequence). This chain's CDR3 is CASSRGDSLNQPQHF.